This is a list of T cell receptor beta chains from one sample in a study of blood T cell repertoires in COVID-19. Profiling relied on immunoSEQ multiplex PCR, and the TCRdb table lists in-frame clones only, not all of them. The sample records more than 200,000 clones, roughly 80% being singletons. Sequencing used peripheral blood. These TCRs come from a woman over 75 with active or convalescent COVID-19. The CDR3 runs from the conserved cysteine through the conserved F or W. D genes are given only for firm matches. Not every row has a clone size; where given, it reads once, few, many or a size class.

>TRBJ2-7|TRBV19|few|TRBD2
CASSIAGLAGDSYEQYF
TGTGCCAGTAGTATAGCGGGACTAGCGGGGGACTCCTACGAGCAGTACTTC
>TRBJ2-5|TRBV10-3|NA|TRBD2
CAITPGGQETQYF
TGTGCCATCACTCCGGGGGGCCAAGAGACCCAGTACTTC
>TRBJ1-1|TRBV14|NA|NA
CASSQDKSTEAFF
TGTGCCAGCAGCCAAGATAAGAGCACTGAAGCTTTCTTT
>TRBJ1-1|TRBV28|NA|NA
CATIQGNVNTEAFF
TGTGCCACGATTCAGGGAAATGTAAACACTGAAGCTTTCTTT
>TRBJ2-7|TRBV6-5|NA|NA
CASSEGPGFSYEQYF
TGTGCCAGCAGCGAGGGCCCTGGGTTCTCCTACGAGCAGTACTTC
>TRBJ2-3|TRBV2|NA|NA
CASSDTGLNTQYF
TGTGCCAGCAGTGACACCGGACTAAATACGCAGTATTTT
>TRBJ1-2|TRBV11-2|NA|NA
CASSLDLGGIGRGYTF
TGTGCCAGCAGCTTAGATCTGGGGGGGATAGGCCGTGGCTACACCTTC
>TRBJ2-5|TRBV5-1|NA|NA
CASSSQDRRQETQYF
TGCGCCAGCAGCTCCCAAGACAGGAGACAAGAGACCCAGTACTTC
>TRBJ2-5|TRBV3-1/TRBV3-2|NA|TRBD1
CASSQGGQNEETQYF
TGTGCCAGCAGCCAAGGGGGACAGAATGAAGAGACCCAGTACTTC
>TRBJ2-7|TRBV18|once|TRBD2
CASSSTSGGAYHEQYF
TGTGCCAGCTCATCTACTAGCGGGGGGGCCTACCACGAGCAGTACTTC
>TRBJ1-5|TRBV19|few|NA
CASSTGQKNQPQHF
TGTGCCAGTAGTACAGGACAGAAGAATCAGCCCCAGCATTTT
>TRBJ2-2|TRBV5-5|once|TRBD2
CASSLGLAGGLNTAGELFF
TGTGCCAGCAGCTTGGGACTAGCGGGAGGCCTTAATACCGCCGGGGAGCTGTTTTTT
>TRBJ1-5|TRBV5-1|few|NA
CASSLLGGGPNQPQHF
TGCGCCAGCAGCCTTTTGGGCGGCGGGCCCAATCAGCCCCAGCATTTT
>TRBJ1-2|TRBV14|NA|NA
CASSERRENYGYTF
TGTGCCAGCAGCGAGCGGAGGGAAAACTATGGCTACACCTTC
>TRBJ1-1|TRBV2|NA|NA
CASSEGRGNTEAFF
TGTGCCAGCAGTGAGGGGAGGGGGAACACTGAAGCTTTCTTT
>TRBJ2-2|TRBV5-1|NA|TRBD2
CASSPKAGRSGELFF
TGCGCCAGCAGCCCAAAAGCGGGAAGGTCCGGGGAGCTGTTTTTT
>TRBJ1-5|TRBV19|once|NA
CASIGGTWGQPQHF
TGTGCCAGTATCGGGGGGACCTGGGGTCAGCCCCAGCATTTT
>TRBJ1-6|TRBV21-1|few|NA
CASSRARRANTARNSPLHF
TGTGCCAGCAGCAGGGCCCGCAGGGCTAATACTGCTAGAAATTCACCCCTCCACTTT
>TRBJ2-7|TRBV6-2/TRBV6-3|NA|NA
CASSYPGLRSNEQYF
TGTGCCAGCAGTTACCCGGGACTCAGAAGTAACGAGCAGTACTTC
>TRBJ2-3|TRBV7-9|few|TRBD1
CALWGQGSTDTQYF
TGTGCCTTATGGGGACAGGGGAGCACAGATACGCAGTATTTT
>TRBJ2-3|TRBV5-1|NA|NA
CASRILGVGDTQYF
TGCGCCAGCAGGATCCTAGGGGTAGGAGATACGCAGTATTTT
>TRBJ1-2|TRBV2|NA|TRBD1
CASSPLLTGGYGYTF
TGTGCCAGCAGTCCCCTCCTGACAGGGGGCTATGGCTACACCTTC
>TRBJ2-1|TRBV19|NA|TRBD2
CASSIGALAGFYNEQFF
TGTGCCAGTAGTATTGGGGCACTAGCGGGGTTCTACAATGAGCAGTTCTTC
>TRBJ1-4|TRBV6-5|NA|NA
CASGQGNEKLFF
TGTGCCAGCGGGCAGGGTAACGAAAAACTGTTTTTT
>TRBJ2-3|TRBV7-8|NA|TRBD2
CASSSPGAGGSTDTQYF
TGTGCCAGCAGCTCCCCAGGAGCGGGGGGGAGCACAGATACGCAGTATTTT
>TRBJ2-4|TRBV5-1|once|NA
CASSLAEGRRDIQYF
TGCGCCAGCAGCTTGGCCGAGGGCAGGCGGGACATTCAGTACTTC
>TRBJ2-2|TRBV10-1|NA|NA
CASRGPESTGELFF
TGCGCCAGTCGAGGGCCCGAAAGCACCGGGGAGCTGTTTTTT
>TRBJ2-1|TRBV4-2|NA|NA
CASSHNVRGGNEQFF
TGTGCCAGCAGCCATAACGTGAGAGGGGGCAATGAGCAGTTCTTC
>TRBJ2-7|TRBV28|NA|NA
CASSSFSYEQYF
TGTGCCAGCAGTTCCTTCTCCTACGAGCAGTACTTC
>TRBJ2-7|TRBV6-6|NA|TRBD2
CASSYRPAGEYEQYF
TGTGCCAGCAGTTATCGGCCAGCGGGAGAATACGAGCAGTACTTC
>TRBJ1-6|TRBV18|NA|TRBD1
CASSPDRGGNSPLHF
TGTGCCAGCTCACCCGACAGGGGAGGAAATTCACCCCTCCACTTT
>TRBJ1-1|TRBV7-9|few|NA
CASSPSTGKAFF
TGTGCCAGCAGCCCGAGTACAGGAAAAGCTTTCTTT
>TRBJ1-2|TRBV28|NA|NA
CAGGRGYYGYTF
TGTGCCGGGGGCAGGGGTTACTATGGCTACACCTTC
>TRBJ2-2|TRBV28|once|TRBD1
CASQDPGQGNTGELFF
TGTGCCAGCCAAGATCCGGGACAGGGGAACACCGGGGAGCTGTTTTTT
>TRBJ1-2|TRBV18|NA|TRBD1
CASSPDRAGGYTF
TGTGCCAGCTCACCTGACAGGGCCGGTGGCTACACCTTC
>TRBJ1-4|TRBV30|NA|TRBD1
CAWTGETGGLTNEKLFF
TGTGCCTGGACGGGAGAAACAGGGGGATTAACTAATGAAAAACTGTTTTTT
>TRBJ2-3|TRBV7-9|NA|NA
CASSLSGTDTQYF
TGTGCCAGCAGCCTCTCTGGCACAGATACGCAGTATTTT
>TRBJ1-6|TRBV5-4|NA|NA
CASSRQQGENSPLHF
TGTGCCAGCAGCCGGCAACAGGGAGAAAATTCACCCCTCCACTTT
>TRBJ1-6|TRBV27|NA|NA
CASTLGPGVDSPLHF
TGTGCCAGCACCCTGGGGCCAGGCGTGGATTCACCCCTCCACTTT
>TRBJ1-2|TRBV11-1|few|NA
CASSYDRVHGYTF
TGTGCCAGCAGCTATGACAGAGTTCATGGCTACACCTTC
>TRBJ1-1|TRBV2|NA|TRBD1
CASSYRGLDTEAFF
TGTGCCAGCAGTTACAGGGGGTTAGACACTGAAGCTTTCTTT
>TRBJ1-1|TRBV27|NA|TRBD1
CASRGTGSPEAFF
TGTGCCAGCAGAGGGACAGGGAGCCCTGAAGCTTTCTTT
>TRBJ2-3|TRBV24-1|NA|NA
CATSGPGEGQYF
TGTGCCACCAGTGGGCCGGGGGAAGGTCAATATTTT
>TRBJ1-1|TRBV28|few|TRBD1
CASSKGQGSKAFF
TGTGCCAGCAGTAAAGGACAGGGGAGCAAAGCTTTCTTT
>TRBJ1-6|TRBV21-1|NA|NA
CASTPRGGHKWSYNSPLHF
TGTGCCAGCACTCCGAGGGGGGGGCACAAATGGTCCTATAATTCACCCCTCCACTTT
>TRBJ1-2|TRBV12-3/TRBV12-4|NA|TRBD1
CASTLSYRGGYTF
TGTGCCAGCACTTTGTCGTACAGGGGAGGCTACACCTTC
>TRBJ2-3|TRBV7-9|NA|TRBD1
CASSSRLDRVSTDTQYF
TGTGCCAGCAGCTCGCGACTGGACAGGGTTAGCACAGATACGCAGTATTTT
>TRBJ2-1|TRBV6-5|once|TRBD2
CASSYRTSYNEQFF
TGTGCCAGCAGTTACCGGACTAGCTACAATGAGCAGTTCTTC
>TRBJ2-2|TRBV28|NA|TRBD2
CASSLVGSGSAGGGELFF
TGTGCCAGCAGTTTAGTCGGGAGCGGGAGTGCGGGAGGCGGGGAGCTGTTTTTT
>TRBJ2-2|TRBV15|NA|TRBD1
CATSREDRRNTGELFF
TGTGCCACCAGCAGAGAGGACAGGAGGAACACCGGGGAGCTGTTTTTT
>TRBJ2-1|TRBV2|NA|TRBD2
CASSLLADSYNEQFF
TGTGCCAGCAGTCTACTAGCGGACTCCTACAATGAGCAGTTCTTC
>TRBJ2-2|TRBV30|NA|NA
CAWSPLANTGELFF
TGTGCCTGGAGTCCGCTAGCTAACACCGGGGAGCTGTTTTTT
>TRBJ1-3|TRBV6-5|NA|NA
CASSLNSGAGNTIYF
TGTGCCAGCAGTCTAAATTCAGGGGCCGGAAACACCATATATTTT
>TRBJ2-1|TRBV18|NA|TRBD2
CASSPKREGLGQFF
TGTGCCAGCTCACCAAAGCGGGAGGGGCTAGGGCAGTTCTTC
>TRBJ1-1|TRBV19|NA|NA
CASSSWTSPNTEAFF
TGTGCCAGTAGTTCTTGGACATCACCGAACACTGAAGCTTTCTTT